The subject of this entry is one T cell receptor (beta chain). The antigen remains unidentified. In the PCR, 60 Vbeta and 13 Jbeta primers were used. TCRdb's table, derived via immunoSEQ multiplex PCR, lists solely in-frame clones and lacks some. Of roughly 110,000 clones in the sample, 60% to 80% were seen once. This sample stems from a study of cytomegalovirus exposure and HLA in healthy donors. General study findings and limits: It was reported that the classifier diagnosed cytomegalovirus status with high specificity and sensitivity in both the original and validation cohorts. A list of about 180 TCR beta chains associated with cytomegalovirus was given. Most TCR sequences showed up rarely, but some public TCRs showed up in many donors. In a later analysis, V- and J-gene trimming of beta chains associated with a DCLRE1C missense variant, replicated independently.

The source material was PBMCs. This TCR came from a boy younger than 18 in good health and CMV-seronegative.

This CDR3 reads CASSSKRGLAGEEQYF. The CDR3 nucleotides are TGTGCCAGCAGCTCAAAGCGGGGACTAGCGGGAGAAGAGCAGTACTTC. The J gene is TRBJ2-7, the V gene TRBV13, with 14 bases lining up with TRBD2. The germline gives CDR1 PRHDT, CDR2 FYEKMQ (reference sequence). The CDR3 is made up of 16 amino acids. The J segment lost 7 bases and the V segment lost 4 bases, leaving 9 bases of the junction unmatched.